Listed here is a single T cell receptor (beta chain). The antigen remains undetermined. Sequencing of TCR beta was undertaken in CD8+ and CD4+ T cells derived from blood. This sample was included in a study of CD8 T cells in Susac syndrome. A quantity of about 0.45 to 1 ug RNA underwent reverse transcription using random hexamers. In TCRdb, the immunoSEQ multiplex PCR reads were re-called with MiXCR into one record per CDR3 protein. The sample includes approximately 150,000 distinct CDR3 sequences, roughly 95% of them seen just once. Study-level points and caveats: The study recognized that the number of individuals in its TCR sequencing and HLA analysis was relatively small.

The CDR3 consists of 14 residues. With V trimmed by 3 bases and J by 5 bases, 3 bases remained unmatched. Germline V lookup: CDR1 SGHTA, CDR2 FQGTGA. The sample consisted of CD4+ T cells from PBMCs. The J gene is TRBJ2-3, the V gene TRBV7-3, with TRBD2 matching over 9 bases. The clonotype comes from a human donor with multiple sclerosis. The DNA of the CDR3 is TGTGCCAGCAGCTTGTTAGCGGGAGTAGATACGCAGTATTTT. It yields the protein CASSLLAGVDTQYF. Based on the CDR3 plus reference TRBV7-3 and TRBJ2-3, the full variable domain is GAGVSQTPSNKVTEKGKYVELRCDPISGHTALYWYRQSLGQGPEFLIYFQGTGAADDSGLPNDRFFAVRPEGSVSTLKIQRTERGDSAVYLCASSLLAGVDTQYFGPGTRLTVL.